The 5 T cell receptor beta chains below were found in one sample sequenced in a study of blood T cell repertoires in COVID-19. The table came from immunoSEQ multiplex PCR; TCRdb's copy has only in-frame clones and leaves some out. The sample holds 76,000 or so clones, less than 90% seen once. Material: peripheral blood. These receptors all come from a man older than 75 in a cohort sampled during active COVID-19.

The V gene is TRBV27, the J gene TRBJ1-4; no definite D call. This CDR3 has 16 residues. CDR1 and CDR2 from the germline V gene are MNHEY and SMNVEV (reference sequence). Trimming stripped 0 bases from V and 8 bases from J, with 16 bases between. The CDR3 is CASSLSRFGVGEKLFF. The CDR3 DNA is TGTGCCAGCAGTTTATCCAGGTTCGGGGTAGGGGAAAAACTGTTTTTT.

V is TRBV5-4 and J is TRBJ2-3; TRBD2 matches 7 bases. Trimming took 4 bases from V and 0 from J; bases not matched to a gene: 8. Germline V gene sequence: CDR1 SGHNT, CDR2 YYREEE (reference sequence). This CDR3 region has 16 residues. Written as DNA, the CDR3 is TGTGCCAGCAGCGCCGGGATGCGGGGGAGCACAGATACGCAGTATTTT. Encoded protein: CASSAGMRGSTDTQYF.

The V and J genes are TRBV3-1 (or the pseudogene TRBV3-2) and TRBJ2-3, with D perhaps TRBD2 (6 bases). The germline V gene has CDR1 LGHDT and CDR2 YNNKEL (reference sequence). Between the trimmed V and J ends, which lost 1 base and 0 bases, there was a span of 11 bases. This CDR3 is built from 16 residues. Written as DNA, the CDR3 is TGTGCCAGCAGCCAAGGGTTGGAGGGGAGCACAGATACGCAGTATTTT. Translating gives CASSQGLEGSTDTQYF.

V gene TRBV3-1 (or the pseudogene TRBV3-2) combines with J gene TRBJ1-1; maybe TRBD1 (5 bases). Trimming shortened V by 8 bases and J by 5 bases, and 15 bases separated the two germline ends. CDR3 size: 13 residues. The germline V gene has CDR1 LGHDT and CDR2 YNNKEL (reference sequence). The CDR3 sequence is CASRSGGGTEAFF. The CDR3 bases are TGTGCCAGCCGGAGCGGGGGTGGGACTGAAGCTTTCTTT.

This sequence joins TRBV18 and TRBJ1-1; 7 bases are shared with TRBD1. CDR3 length: 14 residues. Germline V gives CDR1 KGHSH, CDR2 LQKENI. Trimming at V came to 6 bases and at J to 12 bases, leaving 16 bases not matched to a gene. The CDR3 here is CASSPSGQFSRSFF. CDR3 sequence (DNA): TGTGCCAGCTCGCCCTCGGGACAGTTTTCCCGGTCTTTCTTT.